The 26 T cell receptor beta chains given below trace back to one sample, sequenced in a study of CD8 T cells in Susac syndrome. It was with random hexamers that about 0.45 to 1 ug RNA was reverse transcribed. TCRdb processed the immunoSEQ multiplex PCR reads anew with MiXCR; each CDR3 protein has one entry. The table has 130,000 or so distinct CDR3 sequences, around 91% seen once; the top ten hold under 0.25%. Specimen: CD8+ T cells from PBMCs. Receptor source: a human donor with multiple sclerosis.

The chain uses TRBV4-1 and TRBJ2-3; 7 bases match TRBD1. The germline V gene encodes CDR1 MGHRA and CDR2 YSYEKL. The CDR3 totals 14 residues. The J segment lost 5 bases and the V segment lost 2 bases, leaving 4 bases of the junction unmatched. The CDR3 is CASSQSDRVDTQYF. CDR3 coding DNA: TGCGCCAGCAGCCAATCCGACAGGGTAGATACGCAGTATTTT.

The V call is TRBV29-1, the J call TRBJ1-1; D gene uncertain. The ends were cut back, 7 bases at V and 2 bases at J, with 8 bases in the middle. Per germline, CDR1 SQVTM and CDR2 ANQGSEA. The CDR3 is 11 amino acids. CDR3 DNA sequence: TGCAGCGCCGTAGATAACACTGAAGCTTTCTTT. This sequence encodes CSAVDNTEAFF.

The chain has TRBV29-1 and TRBJ2-3; weak D call: TRBD1 (6 bases). CDR1 and CDR2 (germline): SQVTM, ANQGSEA. Trimming took 5 bases from V and 11 from J, leaving 8 bases between them. This CDR3 contains 9 residues. This CDR3 is CSVPGQQYF. The CDR3 coding sequence is TGCAGCGTTCCGGGACAGCAGTATTTT.

This chain joins TRBV10-3 and TRBJ1-5; a weak D match, TRBD1 (5 bases). Trimming shortened V by 10 bases and J by 0 bases, and 10 bases separated the two germline ends. The CDR3 extends over 13 amino acids. Germline values: CDR1 ENHRY, CDR2 SYGVKD. The CDR3 spells CATSGFSNQPQHF. The CDR3 nucleotides read TGTGCCACGTCAGGGTTTAGCAATCAGCCCCAGCATTTT.

The chain is built from TRBV5-1 and TRBJ1-1; unclear D gene. CDR3 length equals 13 residues. Germline CDR1 and CDR2: SGHRS and YFSETQ. Trimming removed 3 bases at V and 4 bases at J, with 10 bases between. CDR3 nucleotide sequence: TGCGCCAGCAGCTGGACGTCGGTCACTGAAGCTTTCTTT. Protein sequence: CASSWTSVTEAFF.

This clonotype has more than one count but fewer than ten. This chain uses TRBV6-5 with TRBJ1-2; D gene ambiguous. Looked up from germline, CDR1 is MNHEY and CDR2 is SVGAGI. CDR3 length: 13 amino acids. Trimming took 3 bases from V and 4 from J, leaving 9 bases between them. CDR3 coding DNA: TGTGCCAGCAGTTATCAAGGGAGCTATGGCTACACCTTC. This gives the protein CASSYQGSYGYTF.

The chain links TRBV7-9 to TRBJ2-5, with 7 bases aligning to TRBD1. V shed 5 bases, J shed 2 bases, and the junction held 5 bases outside the gene matches. Germline CDR1 is SEHNR and CDR2 is FQNEAQ (reference sequence). CDR3 length equals 14 residues. The CDR3 loop is CASSPGTAQETQYF. The DNA for the CDR3 is TGTGCCAGCAGCCCCGGGACAGCGCAAGAGACCCAGTACTTC.

The rearrangement joins TRBV6-5 to TRBJ2-7; no clear D gene. V lost 7 bases to trimming and J lost 0 bases, with 10 bases between them. The CDR3 runs 13 residues. Looked up from germline, CDR1 is MNHEY and CDR2 is SVGAGI. The CDR3 bases are TGTGCCAGCAAGGAAGCAAACTCCTACGAGCAGTACTTC. Residues: CASKEANSYEQYF.

The J gene is TRBJ1-1, the V gene TRBV6-5; no firm D call. There are 11 residues in the CDR3. Germline CDR1 reads MNHEY; CDR2 reads SVGAGI. Deletions cut 8 bases from V and 8 bases from J, with 12 bases between. CDR3 bases: TGTGCCAGCTGGGCGGGGAAAGAAGCTTTCTTT. As protein: CASWAGKEAFF.

The chain couples TRBV6-6 to TRBJ2-1; the match to TRBD1 covers 7 bases. Germline trimming cut 5 bases from V and 3 bases from J; bases unmatched to any gene: 7. Looked up from germline, CDR1 is MNHNY and CDR2 is SVGAGI (reference sequence). The CDR3 contains 15 residues. The CDR3 reads CASSPLGGNYNEQFF. Written as DNA, the CDR3 is TGTGCCAGCAGTCCCCTAGGGGGCAACTACAATGAGCAGTTCTTC.

The chain links TRBV4-1 to TRBJ1-5, with D unclear. The length of the CDR3 is 13 residues. CDR1 and CDR2 (germline): MGHRA, YSYEKL. Trimming pared 1 base from V and 7 bases from J, leaving 8 bases between. CDR3 region: CASSQGKRQPQHF. The DNA for the CDR3 is TGCGCCAGCAGCCAAGGGAAGCGGCAGCCCCAGCATTTT.

This sequence joins TRBV7-9 and TRBJ2-7; TRBD1 might be the D (6 bases). CDR1 and CDR2 from the germline V gene are SEHNR and FQNEAQ (reference sequence). V was cut by 7 bases and J by 2 bases, with 12 bases left in between. The CDR3 covers 13 residues. DNA of the CDR3: TGTGCCAGCACAGGGGTTAGCACCTACGAGCAGTACTTC. Translation: CASTGVSTYEQYF. The variable domain in full, completed from reference TRBV7-9 and TRBJ2-7, reads DTGVSQNPRHKITKRGQNVTFRCDPISEHNRLYWYRQTLGQGPEFLTYFQNEAQLEKSRLLSDRFSAERPKGSFSTLEIQRTEQGDSAMYLCASTGVSTYEQYFGPGTRLTVT.

The rearrangement links TRBV9 to TRBJ2-7, with D maybe TRBD2 (6 bases). The CDR3 is 15 residues long. Germline V lookup: CDR1 SGDLS, CDR2 YYNGEE. Trimming left V 2 bases short and J 5 bases short, with 17 bases between. CDR3 nucleotides: TGTGCCAGCAGCGTGGGGGGTACGGGTACGAACGAGCAGTACTTC. It specifies CASSVGGTGTNEQYF.

The chain uses TRBV7-9 and TRBJ2-7; no definite D call. The V gene's germline CDR1 is SEHNR and CDR2 FQNEAQ (reference sequence). The germline V and J ends were trimmed by 5 bases and 4 bases, with 6 bases remaining between them. This CDR3 has 11 amino acids. The CDR3 sequence is CASSPEYEQYF. CDR3 DNA sequence: TGTGCCAGCAGCCCTGAGTACGAGCAGTACTTC. The full variable domain, in which reference TRBV7-9 and TRBJ2-7 provide the parts outside the CDR3, is DTGVSQNPRHKITKRGQNVTFRCDPISEHNRLYWYRQTLGQGPEFLTYFQNEAQLEKSRLLSDRFSAERPKGSFSTLEIQRTEQGDSAMYLCASSPEYEQYFGPGTRLTVT.

This chain's CDR3 is CATSERTRNEQFF. DNA for the CDR3: TGTGCCACCAGTGAGAGGACTAGGAATGAGCAGTTCTTC. The chain couples TRBV24-1 to TRBJ2-1, with 7 bases fitting TRBD2. The CDR3 spans 13 residues. Per germline, CDR1 KGHDR and CDR2 SFDVKD. Trimming took 4 bases from V and 7 from J; bases not matched to a gene: 3.

The chain recombines TRBV5-6 with TRBJ1-5; 8 bases align to TRBD1. The V gene's germline CDR1 is SGHDT and CDR2 YYEEEE. The ends lost 0 bases at V and 5 bases at J; junction bases unmatched: 1. The CDR3 totals 14 residues. CDR3 sequence (DNA): TGTGCCAGCAGCTTGGGACAGGGGTATCAGCCCCAGCATTTT. It yields the protein CASSLGQGYQPQHF.

The genes are TRBV6-2 or TRBV6-3 and TRBJ2-1, with a tentative D call TRBD2 (5 bases). Germline V gene data show CDR1 as MNHEY and CDR2 as SVGEGT. V gave up 3 bases and J gave up 7 bases, with 16 bases separating them. This CDR3 spans 15 amino acids. CDR3 loop: CASSYKGLTGNEQFF. CDR3 DNA: TGTGCCAGCAGTTATAAAGGGCTGACGGGGAATGAGCAGTTCTTC.

The gene calls are TRBV19 and TRBJ1-1, with D uncertain. The CDR3 covers 13 residues. V gave up 8 bases and J gave up 0 bases, with 10 bases separating them. CDR1 and CDR2 from the germline V gene are LNHDA and SQIVND (reference sequence). CDR3 region: CASGVIMNTEAFF. In nucleotides, the CDR3 is TGTGCCAGTGGGGTTATCATGAACACTGAAGCTTTCTTT.

The chain couples TRBV25-1 to TRBJ1-5, with D possibly matching TRBD1 (6 bases). CDR1 and CDR2 (germline): MGHDK, SYGVNS. This CDR3 has 19 amino acids. V dropped 4 bases and J dropped 2 bases, with 24 bases sitting between them. CDR3 nucleotide sequence: TGTGCCAGCAGTGCAATCCACCCGGGACAACGGTCCTGCAATCAGCCCCAGCATTTT. As protein: CASSAIHPGQRSCNQPQHF.

This rearrangement joins TRBV20-1 to TRBJ2-7; D might be TRBD2 (7 bases). Trimming left V 0 bases short and J 7 bases short, with 22 bases between. This CDR3 comprises 16 residues. CDR1 is DFQATT and CDR2 is SNEGSKA in the germline V gene (reference sequence). The CDR3 DNA sequence: TGCAGTGCTAGAGATTTCAGCGGGGACACGCTACGAGAGCAGTACTTC. Its protein is CSARDFSGDTLREQYF.

The rearrangement uses TRBV12-5 and TRBJ2-7; possibly TRBD1 for D (6 bases). Trimming took 5 bases from V and 7 from J, leaving 9 bases between them. Germline assignment: CDR1 LGHNT and CDR2 FRNRAP. The CDR3 totals 11 residues. The CDR3 is CASGTTGEQYF. The DNA of the CDR3 is TGTGCTAGTGGTACTACAGGGGAGCAGTACTTC.

This rearrangement joins TRBV6-5 to TRBJ2-1; D is ambiguous. V was shortened by 2 bases and J by 6 bases, with 8 bases between the two germline ends. The germline V gene has CDR1 MNHEY and CDR2 SVGAGI. CDR3 length: 13 residues. The CDR3 coding sequence is TGTGCCAGCAGTTACCTGGGTGTCAATGAGCAGTTCTTC. It is translated as CASSYLGVNEQFF.

The chain recombines TRBV27 with TRBJ2-2, with D uncertain. This CDR3 comprises 13 residues. Trimming removed 4 bases from V and 4 bases from J, with 7 bases in between. Germline CDR1 reads MNHEY; CDR2 reads SMNVEV (reference sequence). CDR3 sequence reads: CASSYRPTGELFF. The CDR3 bases are TGTGCCAGCAGTTACAGACCCACCGGGGAGCTGTTTTTT.

This clonotype appeared once. V usage is TRBV5-6 and J usage is TRBJ2-2, with D perhaps TRBD1 (5 bases). CDR3 length: 12 amino acids. Deletions cut 4 bases from V and 5 bases from J, with 6 bases between. CDR1 and CDR2 (germline): SGHDT, YYEEEE. CDR3: CASSTGTGELFF. CDR3 in DNA: TGTGCCAGCAGCACAGGTACCGGGGAGCTGTTTTTT.

This clonotype was seen only once. This sequence joins TRBV5-6 and TRBJ1-2; possible D gene TRBD1, 5 bases. Germline loops: CDR1 SGHDT, CDR2 YYEEEE. This CDR3 comprises 15 residues. V was shortened by 4 bases and J by 2 bases, with 15 bases between the two germline ends. As DNA, the CDR3 is TGTGCCAGCAGCCTCTGGGACGTAGGGAACTATGGCTACACCTTC. Its protein is CASSLWDVGNYGYTF.

This clonotype was found once. The chain recombines TRBV18 with TRBJ2-5; the D is unclear. Germline V lookup: CDR1 KGHSH, CDR2 LQKENI. The CDR3 runs 13 residues. Trimming pared 6 bases from V and 4 bases from J, leaving 12 bases between. In nucleotides, the CDR3 is TGTGCCAGCTCGTCTTCAGCAGCAGAGACCCAGTACTTC. It codes for CASSSSAAETQYF.